This T cell receptor (beta chain) was observed in a study of tumor-infiltrating lymphocytes in primary liver carcinoma. Alongside blood RNA obtained from unsorted whole blood, germline DNA was also extracted. Reverse transcription of about 0.5 ug total RNA with a constant-region primer produced TCR beta cDNA. Three nested multiplex PCR rounds, a slightly modified ARM-PCR, produced the libraries for TCR beta. PCR rounds one and two used TRBV1-TRBV30 forward primers with a C-beta reverse primer for 10 cycles each. MiXCR, applied by TCRdb to the multiplex PCR reads, yields one record per CDR3 protein. The data show 310,000 or so distinct CDR3 sequences, around three fifths seen once. This CDR3 spans 14 amino acids. Trimming left V 4 bases short and J 5 bases short, with 14 bases between. Looked up from germline, CDR1 is MNHNS and CDR2 is SASEGT.

The genes are TRBV6-1 and TRBJ1-2; tentatively, D is TRBD1 (5 bases). The clonotype originates from a woman in her twenties or thirties with primary liver carcinoma and hepatitis B virus infection. Sequencing was carried out using peripheral blood. CDR3 residues: CASSGDQRRYGYTF. DNA of the CDR3: TGTGCCAGCAGTGGGGACCAACGGCGGTATGGCTACACCTTC.